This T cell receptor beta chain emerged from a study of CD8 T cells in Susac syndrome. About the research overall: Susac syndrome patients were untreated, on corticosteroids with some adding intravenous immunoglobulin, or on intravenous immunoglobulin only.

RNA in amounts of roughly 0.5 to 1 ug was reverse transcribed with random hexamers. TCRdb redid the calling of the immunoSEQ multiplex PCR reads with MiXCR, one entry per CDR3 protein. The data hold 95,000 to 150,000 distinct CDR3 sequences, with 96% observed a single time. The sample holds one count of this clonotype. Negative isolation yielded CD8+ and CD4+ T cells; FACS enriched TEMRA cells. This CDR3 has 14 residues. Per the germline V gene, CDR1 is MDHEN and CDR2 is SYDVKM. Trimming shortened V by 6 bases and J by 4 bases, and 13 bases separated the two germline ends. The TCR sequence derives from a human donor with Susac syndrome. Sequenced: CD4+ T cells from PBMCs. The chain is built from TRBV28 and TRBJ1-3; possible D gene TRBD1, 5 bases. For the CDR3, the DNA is TGTGCCAGCAGCTCGGCCGGGGCCGGAAACACCATATATTTT. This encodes CASSSAGAGNTIYF. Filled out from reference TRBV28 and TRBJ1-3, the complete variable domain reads DVKVTQSSRYLVKRTGEKVFLECVQDMDHENMFWYRQDPGLGLRLIYFSYDVKMKEKGDIPEGYSVSREKKERFSLILESASTNQTSMYLCASSSAGAGNTIYFGEGSWLTVV.